The rows below give T cell receptor beta chains drawn from one sample of a study of blood T cell repertoires in COVID-19. Measured with immunoSEQ multiplex PCR; TCRdb has only the in-frame clones, and not every one. Among more than 350,000 clones listed, 85% to 90% were seen once. The sequenced material came from PBMCs or T cells enriched from blood (not recorded which). Receptor source: a man aged 18 to 30 who had recovered from COVID-19. Each CDR3 is given with its conserved first and last residue. The D gene is left open where the match is weak. Clone size is stated in some rows and not others, as once, few, many or a class when expanded.

j_call	d_call	clone_size	v_call	cdr3_aa	cdr3_nt
TRBJ1-2	-	-	TRBV6-6	CASSPNSGGGYGYTF	TGTGCCAGCAGTCCCAACTCGGGGGGCGGCTATGGCTACACCTTC
TRBJ2-7	-	-	TRBV5-4	CASGDRTSYEQYF	TGTGCCAGCGGTGACAGAACCTCCTACGAGCAGTACTTC
TRBJ1-3	-	-	TRBV5-8	CASSWPPGVTGNTIYF	TGTGCCAGCAGCTGGCCCCCGGGGGTGACTGGAAACACCATATATTTT
TRBJ1-4	-	-	TRBV5-1	CASSLAGGNREKLFF	TGCGCCAGCAGCTTGGCCGGGGGGAATCGTGAAAAACTGTTTTTT
TRBJ2-7	-	-	TRBV18	CASSTYRDPYEQYF	TGTGCCAGCTCGACCTACAGGGATCCCTACGAGCAGTACTTC
TRBJ1-1	TRBD1	-	TRBV4-1	CASSQDPGQLAFF	TGCGCCAGCAGCCAAGATCCGGGACAGTTAGCTTTCTTT
TRBJ2-7	-	-	TRBV29-1	CSVVASEGEQYF	TGCAGCGTTGTGGCTAGTGAGGGTGAGCAGTACTTC
TRBJ1-1	TRBD1	-	TRBV5-1	CASRAGTGVTEAFF	TGCGCCAGCAGAGCCGGGACAGGGGTCACTGAAGCTTTCTTT
TRBJ1-4	TRBD1	-	TRBV7-3	CASSHPGQDHSTNEKLFF	TGTGCCAGCAGCCACCCGGGACAGGACCATTCAACTAATGAAAAACTGTTTTTT
TRBJ1-1	-	-	TRBV5-6	CASSSRGEAFF	TGTGCCAGCAGCTCTAGAGGAGAAGCTTTCTTT
TRBJ2-2	TRBD1	few	TRBV9	CASSPGGQGGAGELFF	TGTGCCAGCAGCCCTGGGGGACAGGGAGGGGCCGGGGAGCTGTTTTTT
TRBJ2-2	TRBD1	once	TRBV19	CASNWQGAIGELFF	TGTGCCAGTAATTGGCAGGGGGCGATCGGGGAGCTGTTTTTT
TRBJ2-1	-	few	TRBV20-1	CSAIFNEQFF	TGCAGTGCTATCTTCAATGAGCAGTTCTTC
TRBJ2-5	-	-	TRBV2	CASSVKREETQYF	TGTGCCAGCAGTGTGAAGAGGGAAGAGACCCAGTACTTC
TRBJ1-1	-	-	TRBV7-8	CASSLVSGGEAFF	TGTGCCAGCAGCTTAGTGAGCGGAGGTGAAGCTTTCTTT
TRBJ1-1	-	-	TRBV6-5	CASSSPITGNEAFF	TGTGCCAGCAGTTCCCCCATAACAGGAAATGAAGCTTTCTTT
TRBJ2-7	-	few	TRBV5-1	CASSLGQGSYEQYF	TGCGCCAGCAGCTTAGGGCAGGGCTCCTACGAGCAGTACTTC
TRBJ1-5	TRBD1	-	TRBV6-5	CASCRDRVNQPQHF	TGTGCCAGCTGCCGGGACAGGGTTAATCAGCCCCAGCATTTT
TRBJ1-4	-	once	TRBV7-8	CASSLGGGWEKLFF	TGTGCCAGCAGCTTAGGGGGGGGCTGGGAAAAACTGTTTTTT
TRBJ2-7	-	-	TRBV7-8	CASSLTLATYEQYF	TGTGCCAGCAGCTTAACACTAGCTACCTACGAGCAGTACTTC
TRBJ1-2	-	once	TRBV4-1	CASSQLIGGVNYGYTF	TGCGCCAGCAGCCAACTCATCGGGGGAGTAAACTATGGCTACACCTTC
TRBJ2-7	TRBD1	-	TRBV5-1	CASSLVPTGSYEQYF	TGCGCCAGCAGCTTGGTTCCGACAGGGAGCTACGAGCAGTACTTC
TRBJ2-7	-	-	TRBV28	CASRPDSPYEQYF	TGTGCCAGCAGACCCGACAGCCCCTACGAGCAGTACTTC
TRBJ2-1	-	-	TRBV4-1	CASSQGVAGYNEQFF	TGCGCCAGCAGCCAAGGGGTGGCAGGATACAATGAGCAGTTCTTC
TRBJ2-5	TRBD2	-	TRBV5-5	CASSQGLAETQETQYF	TGTGCCAGCAGCCAAGGACTAGCGGAGACCCAAGAGACCCAGTACTTC
TRBJ2-1	-	-	TRBV25-1	CASSVNHNEQFF	TGTGCCAGCAGTGTCAATCACAATGAGCAGTTCTTC
TRBJ2-2	TRBD1	-	TRBV12-3/TRBV12-4	CASGRGHTGELFF	TGTGCCAGCGGAAGGGGGCACACCGGGGAGCTGTTTTTT
TRBJ2-5	TRBD2	-	TRBV6-5	CASSYSGTSGRETQYF	TGTGCCAGCAGTTACTCCGGGACTAGCGGGAGAGAGACCCAGTACTTC
TRBJ2-7	TRBD2	-	TRBV27	CASSSWTSGKYEQYF	TGTGCCAGCAGTTCTTGGACTAGCGGGAAATACGAGCAGTACTTC
TRBJ2-3	-	once	TRBV4-3	CASSREFRDTQYF	TGCGCCAGCAGCAGAGAATTTCGAGATACGCAGTATTTT
TRBJ2-3	-	-	TRBV6-5	CASSYVRTSTDTQYF	TGTGCCAGCAGTTACGTACGGACTAGCACAGATACGCAGTATTTT
TRBJ1-6	TRBD1	-	TRBV18	CASSTRTGLGSPLHF	TGTGCCAGTTCCACTAGGACAGGTCTGGGCTCACCCCTCCACTTT
TRBJ2-7	-	-	TRBV29-1	CSVGDIRTYEQYF	TGCAGCGTTGGGGACATACGAACCTACGAGCAGTACTTC
TRBJ1-6	-	-	TRBV4-2	CASSSGTSLNSPLHF	TGTGCCAGCAGCTCCGGGACTTCCCTTAATTCACCCCTCCACTTT
TRBJ1-1	TRBD1	-	TRBV9	CASSVVQGARLGTEAFF	TGTGCCAGCAGCGTAGTGCAGGGGGCGAGGTTAGGAACTGAAGCTTTCTTT
TRBJ1-2	-	-	TRBV10-3	CAISPQVGYGYTF	TGTGCCATCAGCCCACAGGTGGGGTATGGCTACACCTTC
TRBJ2-7	TRBD2	-	TRBV5-1	CASSLGWRASGAAYEQYF	TGCGCCAGCAGCTTGGGGTGGAGGGCTAGCGGGGCAGCCTACGAGCAGTACTTC
TRBJ1-1	-	-	TRBV19	CASSTDTGYTEAFF	TGTGCCAGTAGTACTGATACAGGGTACACTGAAGCTTTCTTT
TRBJ1-2	-	-	TRBV5-1	CASSPGGNPIFGYTF	TGCGCCAGCAGCCCGGGGGGTAATCCCATCTTTGGCTACACCTTC
TRBJ1-5	-	-	TRBV3-1/TRBV3-2	CASSNRGNQPQHF	TGTGCCAGCAGCAATCGGGGCAATCAGCCCCAGCATTTT
TRBJ2-3	TRBD2	-	TRBV4-1	CASSRAGSSTDTQYF	TGCGCCAGCAGCCGAGCGGGATCGAGCACAGATACGCAGTATTTT
TRBJ2-1	TRBD2	-	TRBV15	CATSREAGGPGRNEQFF	TGTGCCACCAGCAGAGAAGCGGGAGGGCCTGGTCGCAATGAGCAGTTCTTC
TRBJ2-2	-	-	TRBV5-1	CASSQGGAYTGELFF	TGCGCCAGCAGCCAAGGGGGTGCGTACACCGGGGAGCTGTTTTTT
TRBJ1-5	-	-	TRBV19	CASSPGGGRGNQPQHF	TGTGCCAGTAGTCCAGGCGGGGGGCGAGGCAATCAGCCCCAGCATTTT
TRBJ2-2	-	-	TRBV6-5	CASSSTGIPGELFF	TGTGCCAGCAGTTCTACAGGGATCCCCGGGGAGCTGTTTTTT
TRBJ1-1	-	-	TRBV18	CASSRSDGGIGYTEAFF	TGTGCCAGCTCACGGTCGGACGGGGGGATCGGTTATACTGAAGCTTTCTTT
TRBJ2-4	TRBD1	-	TRBV19	CASSGLTGDQGNIQYF	TGTGCCAGTAGTGGACTGACAGGGGATCAGGGAAACATTCAGTACTTC
TRBJ1-5	-	-	TRBV18	CASSGTGGQPQHF	TGTGCCAGCTCAGGAACTGGGGGGCAGCCCCAGCATTTT
TRBJ1-2	-	-	TRBV28	CASSLTGGFNYGYTF	TGTGCCAGCAGTTTAACCGGGGGGTTTAACTATGGCTACACCTTC
TRBJ2-3	-	-	TRBV4-2	CASSPFSDSDTQYF	TGTGCCAGCAGCCCCTTTAGCGATTCAGATACGCAGTATTTT
TRBJ1-4	-	-	TRBV11-2	CASSHGGAGAEKLFF	TGTGCCAGCAGCCACGGGGGAGCCGGGGCTGAAAAACTGTTTTTT
TRBJ2-3	TRBD2	-	TRBV29-1	CSGAGTSGSTDTQYF	TGCAGCGGCGCTGGGACTAGCGGGAGCACAGATACGCAGTATTTT
TRBJ2-5	TRBD2	-	TRBV7-8	CASSFLSGVTETQYF	TGTGCCAGCAGCTTTCTTAGCGGGGTCACAGAGACCCAGTACTTC
TRBJ2-7	-	-	TRBV19	CASSNYRQSHEQYF	TGTGCCAGTAGCAATTACCGACAGTCCCACGAGCAGTACTTC
TRBJ1-2	TRBD1	-	TRBV20-1	CSASPGQDVYTF	TGCAGTGCTAGTCCGGGACAGGACGTCTACACCTTC